The clone carrying this TCR beta chain has just one count. The record originates from a study of T cell changes during pregnancy in multiple sclerosis. Repertoires were generated with immunoSEQ multiplex PCR, while TCRdb's copy carries only in-frame clones and drops some. The table lists tens of thousands of clones, approximately 92% of them singletons, with over 1.5% in the top ten. The sequenced sample was peripheral blood, obtained in the first trimester of pregnancy. This receptor was identified in a female donor with multiple sclerosis, enrolled in a pregnancy study.

Written as DNA, the CDR3 is TGTGCCAACCCTACGACGCGGCTAGCGCCATACAATGAGCAGTTCTTC. Translation gives CANPTTRLAPYNEQFF. The rearrangement links TRBV18 to TRBJ2-1; a weak D match, TRBD2 (6 bases). Germline V gene lookup returns CDR1 KGHSH and CDR2 LQKENI. V was shortened by 10 bases and J by 4 bases, with 23 bases between the two germline ends. The CDR3 runs 16 residues.